This T cell receptor (beta chain) stems from a study of T cells expressing NK-cell markers. Background on the study: In sorted CD3+CD56+NKG2C+, CD3+CD56+NKG2C- and CD3+CD56-NKG2C+ T cells, TCR beta repertoires were obtained.

The CDR3 is 12 residues long. CDR1 and CDR2 (germline): SGHAT, FQNNGV. From its re-call of the 5' RACE reads, TCRdb lists each CDR3 protein once, without DNA. The sample totals 150,000 to 180,000 distinct CDR3 sequences. The receptor's source is a woman aged 45-65 years in good health. This rearrangement joins TRBV11-2 to TRBJ2-1. Sequenced: blood T cells: a sorted CD56 or NKG2C T cell subset, CD4+ or CD8+ T cells, or bulk PBMC T cells (not recorded which). CDR3 sequence: CASSLDLWGQFF.